The entry below describes one T cell receptor (beta chain). Antigen unknown. The data derive from a study of graft-versus-host responses after intestinal transplantation. Study-level information: Multivisceral, liver-intestinal, or isolated intestinal transplants were performed in recipients. Recipients were all induced with anti-thymocyte globulin, then given tacrolimus and steroids for roughly three years. Points from the study as a whole: Some GvH clones appeared in ileal mucosa or blood before recipient bone marrow.

Clones were sequenced by immunoSEQ multiplex PCR, and TCRdb holds only the in-frame ones, with some missing. The sample shows around 120,000 clones, around nine tenths of them seen only once. The sample was unstimulated CD4+ T cells sorted from spleen or lymph node cells, taken before intestinal transplant. This TCR came from a human donor who received an intestinal transplant.

CDR3 sequence: CASSYGNLDRGRPKAQYF. In DNA, the CDR3 is TGCGCCAGCAGCTACGGGAACCTTGACAGGGGCCGACCGAAGGCGCAGTATTTT. This chain uses TRBV5-1 with TRBJ2-3; 8 positions match TRBD1. In germline, CDR1 is SGHRS, CDR2 YFSETQ. CDR3 size: 18 residues. J lost 10 bases, V lost 3 bases, and 22 bases had no gene match. Drawing the rest from reference TRBV5-1 and TRBJ2-3, the complete variable domain is KAGVTQTPRYLIKTRGQQVTLSCSPISGHRSVSWYQQTPGQGLQFLFEYFSETQRNKGNFPGRFSGRQFSNSRSEMNVSTLELGDSALYLCASSYGNLDRGRPKAQYFGPGTRLTVL.